The 32 T cell receptor beta chains given below trace back to one sample, sequenced in a study of blood T cell repertoires in COVID-19. Libraries were prepared by immunoSEQ multiplex PCR; TCRdb keeps only in-frame clonotypes and omits some of them. The data contain 150,000 to 200,000 clones, under 95% of them seen just once; the ten biggest clones take up 15% to 20%. Sequencing input: peripheral blood. These receptors were taken from a man aged 60 to 69 with active or convalescent COVID-19.

The V gene is TRBV5-1, the J gene TRBJ1-2; tentatively, D is TRBD1 (5 bases). Per germline, CDR1 SGHRS and CDR2 YFSETQ. V was shortened by 4 bases and J by 2 bases, with 12 bases between the two germline ends. The CDR3 has 14 residues. The CDR3 bases are TGCGCCAGCAGCCAGGGACTCCCGAACTATGGCTACACCTTC. Protein product: CASSQGLPNYGYTF. Full variable domain (missing parts from reference TRBV5-1 and TRBJ1-2): KAGVTQTPRYLIKTRGQQVTLSCSPISGHRSVSWYQQTPGQGLQFLFEYFSETQRNKGNFPGRFSGRQFSNSRSEMNVSTLELGDSALYLCASSQGLPNYGYTFGSGTRLTVV.

This chain connects TRBV2 to TRBJ1-5, with 7 bases identical to TRBD1. With V trimmed by 6 bases and J by 7 bases, 12 bases remained unmatched. The CDR3 has 15 amino acids. Germline V gene data show CDR1 as SNHLY and CDR2 as FYNNEI. The CDR3 here is CASSQDRAERQPQHF. In DNA, the CDR3 is TGTGCCAGCAGCCAAGACAGGGCAGAACGCCAGCCCCAGCATTTT.

V and J are TRBV6-1 and TRBJ1-2, with 8 bases fitting TRBD1. With V trimmed by 1 base and J by 8 bases, 12 bases remained unmatched. The CDR3 covers 16 residues. CDR1 MNHNS and CDR2 SASEGT come from the germline V gene. The CDR3 here is CASSEVRADRVRGYTF. Written as DNA, the CDR3 is TGTGCCAGCAGTGAAGTAAGGGCGGACAGGGTTCGCGGCTACACCTTC.

The CDR3 here is CSVDRATTQYF. The CDR3 bases are TGCAGCGTAGACAGGGCCACGACCCAGTACTTC. The genes are TRBV29-1 and TRBJ2-5; 7 bases match TRBD1. Trimming took 6 bases from V and 7 from J; bases not matched to a gene: 5. The germline gives CDR1 SQVTM, CDR2 ANQGSEA. The length of the CDR3 is 11 residues.

This chain connects TRBV5-1 to TRBJ2-1; 7 positions agree with TRBD1. With V trimmed by 0 bases and J by 3 bases, 3 bases remained unmatched. This CDR3 is 15 amino acids long. Germline CDR1 SGHRS, CDR2 YFSETQ. CDR3 sequence: CASSLETGRYNEQFF. The CDR3 DNA is TGCGCCAGCAGCTTGGAGACAGGGCGCTACAATGAGCAGTTCTTC.

The rearrangement uses TRBV11-2 and TRBJ1-2, with D uncertain. Germline values: CDR1 SGHAT, CDR2 FQNNGV. The CDR3 spans 12 residues. V shed 1 base and J shed 5 bases, with 5 bases lying between them. CDR3 amino acids: CASSLGQYGYTF. As DNA, the CDR3 is TGTGCCAGCAGCTTAGGGCAGTATGGCTACACCTTC.

V and J are TRBV7-2 and TRBJ2-7, with D perhaps TRBD1 (5 bases). CDR1 is SGHTA and CDR2 is FQGNSA in the germline V gene. The CDR3 loop spans 14 amino acids. Trimming shortened V by 0 bases and J by 3 bases, and 9 bases separated the two germline ends. This chain's CDR3 is CASSLARQSYEQYF. The CDR3 DNA sequence: TGTGCCAGCAGCTTAGCGCGACAGAGCTACGAGCAGTACTTC.

The chain combines TRBV9 with TRBJ1-5; 7 bases align to TRBD1. CDR1 is SGDLS and CDR2 is YYNGEE in the germline V gene. Unmatched junction bases numbered 1, after V lost 0 bases and J lost 4 bases. This CDR3 region has 14 residues. The DNA of the CDR3 is TGTGCCAGCAGCGTAGGGGGACAGAATCAGCCCCAGCATTTT. This sequence encodes CASSVGGQNQPQHF. The entire variable domain, with the rest obtained from reference TRBV9 and TRBJ1-5, is as follows: DSGVTQTPKHLITATGQRVTLRCSPRSGDLSVYWYQQSLDQGLQFLIQYYNGEERAKGNILERFSAQQFPDLHSELNLSSLELGDSALYFCASSVGGQNQPQHFGDGTRLSIL.

The rearrangement joins TRBV11-2 to TRBJ1-2; tentatively, D is TRBD1 (5 bases). The V end was cut by 5 bases, the J end by 4 bases, with 17 bases between. The CDR3 is 15 residues long. CDR1 is SGHAT and CDR2 is FQNNGV in the germline V gene. Here the CDR3 reads CASSRGYGGSYGYTF. CDR3 in DNA: TGTGCCAGCAGCCGAGGGTATGGGGGGTCCTATGGCTACACCTTC.

V gene TRBV5-1 combines with J gene TRBJ2-7; TRBD1 agrees at 9 bases. With V trimmed by 1 base and J by 1 base, 6 bases remained unmatched. Germline V CDR1 and CDR2: SGHRS, YFSETQ. The CDR3 loop spans 16 amino acids. CDR3 sequence reads: CASSLSRDRVSYEQYF. For the CDR3, the DNA is TGCGCCAGCAGCTTGTCCCGGGACAGGGTATCCTACGAGCAGTACTTC.

The chain is built from TRBV9 and TRBJ1-1, with D perhaps matching TRBD1 (6 bases). The CDR3 has 11 amino acids. V shed 7 bases and J shed 8 bases, with 12 bases lying between them. Germline lookup yields CDR1 SGDLS and CDR2 YYNGEE. The CDR3 DNA sequence: TGTGCCAGCGGGACATACCAAGAAGCTTTCTTT. The encoded protein is CASGTYQEAFF.

The CDR3 DNA follows: TGTGCCAGCAGCTTGGCTGCGGGTAACTATGGCTACACCTTC. Protein: CASSLAAGNYGYTF. The gene calls are TRBV5-6 and TRBJ1-2; D is unresolved. CDR1 and CDR2 (germline): SGHDT, YYEEEE. Trimming stripped 0 bases from V and 1 base from J, with 7 bases between. CDR3 size: 14 residues.

The chain recombines TRBV9 with TRBJ2-7; 7 bases line up with TRBD2. CDR1 is SGDLS and CDR2 is YYNGEE in the germline V gene. V shed 0 bases, J shed 5 bases, and the junction held 14 bases outside the gene matches. The CDR3 length is 17 residues. Written as DNA, the CDR3 is TGTGCCAGCAGCGTAGCTTTAGCGGGCCCGAGCCAGGACGAGCAGTACTTC. This sequence encodes CASSVALAGPSQDEQYF.

The chain carries TRBV10-3 and TRBJ1-6; D perhaps matches TRBD1 (6 bases). CDR1 and CDR2 (germline): ENHRY, SYGVKD. This CDR3 has 16 residues. Trimming left V 2 bases short and J 1 base short, with 9 bases between. CDR3 bases: TGTGCCATCAGTGAGGCCCAGGGGTCCTATAATTCACCCCTCCACTTT. Translation gives CAISEAQGSYNSPLHF.

In nucleotides, the CDR3 is TGTGCCAGCAGTTACTCGGGTGGAGCCCCTGGTGGCTACACCTTC. Its translation: CASSYSGGAPGGYTF. The chain carries TRBV6-6 and TRBJ1-2; the D is unclear. In germline, CDR1 is MNHNY, CDR2 SVGAGI (reference sequence). The CDR3 is 15 residues long. V shed 0 bases and J shed 7 bases, with 15 bases lying between them.

The chain employs TRBV5-4 and TRBJ1-1; 7 positions match TRBD1. The CDR3 is 14 residues long. The germline V gene has CDR1 SGHNT and CDR2 YYREEE (reference sequence). Trimming cost V 3 bases and J 6 bases; bases outside gene matches: 8. CDR3 coding DNA: TGTGCCAGCAGCTGGCGCAGGGGGGAGGCTGAAGCTTTCTTT. It encodes CASSWRRGEAEAFF.

This clone was counted between two and nine times. This chain uses TRBV5-1 with TRBJ2-3; 11 nucleotides match TRBD2. Germline V gene lookup returns CDR1 SGHRS and CDR2 YFSETQ. Trimming at V came to 4 bases and at J to 0 bases, leaving 4 bases not matched to a gene. The CDR3 sequence is 16 residues long. This chain's CDR3 is CASSPRTSGSTDTQYF. The DNA of the CDR3 is TGCGCCAGCAGCCCACGGACTAGCGGGAGCACAGATACGCAGTATTTT.

The V call is TRBV6-5, the J call TRBJ2-3; 13 bases line up with TRBD2. The CDR3 is 16 residues long. CDR1 and CDR2 (germline): MNHEY, SVGAGI. V lost 4 bases to trimming and J lost 0 bases; unmatched junction nucleotides: 1. The chain's CDR3 is CASSLTSGGSTDTQYF. Written as DNA, the CDR3 is TGTGCCAGCAGTTTGACTAGCGGGGGGAGCACAGATACGCAGTATTTT.

The chain has TRBV15 and TRBJ1-3, with 7 positions matching TRBD1. CDR3 length equals 16 residues. Germline V gene sequence: CDR1 LNHNV, CDR2 YYDKDF (reference sequence). Germline trimming cut 3 bases from V and 0 bases from J; bases unmatched to any gene: 5. The CDR3 protein is CATSRDRSSSGNTIYF. The CDR3 region has the DNA TGTGCCACCAGCAGGGACAGGTCGAGCTCTGGAAACACCATATATTTT.

This rearrangement joins TRBV20-1 to TRBJ1-1; no definite D call. The CDR3 totals 10 residues. Between the trimmed V and J ends, which lost 5 bases and 10 bases, there was a span of 11 bases. CDR1 and CDR2 from the germline V gene are DFQATT and SNEGSKA (reference sequence). This CDR3 is CSARGGPAFF. DNA of the CDR3: TGCAGTGCTCGCGGAGGGCCAGCTTTCTTT.

The rearrangement links TRBV18 to TRBJ1-1, with D uncertain. The CDR3 extends over 14 amino acids. Germline assignment: CDR1 KGHSH and CDR2 LQKENI. V was pared by 0 bases and J by 1 base, with 6 bases between. The chain's CDR3 is CASSPPMSNTEAFF. The DNA of the CDR3 is TGTGCCAGCTCACCACCTATGTCGAACACTGAAGCTTTCTTT.

The chain links TRBV3-1 (or the pseudogene TRBV3-2) to TRBJ2-2, with 15 bases matching TRBD2. The CDR3 spans 18 residues. The germline V gene has CDR1 LGHDT and CDR2 YNNKEL (reference sequence). V trimming: 5 bases; J trimming: 0 bases; junction bases outside the gene matches: 4. The CDR3 bases are TGTGCCAGCAGCTCGGGACTAGCGGGGGGCCCGAACACCGGGGAGCTGTTTTTT. Translated: CASSSGLAGGPNTGELFF.

The chain couples TRBV2 to TRBJ1-1, with D tentatively TRBD1 (6 bases). The germline V gene has CDR1 SNHLY and CDR2 FYNNEI. CDR3 length: 15 amino acids. The ends were cut back, 4 bases at V and 5 bases at J, with 17 bases in the middle. The CDR3 region is CASSGNKRGATEAFF. DNA for the CDR3: TGTGCCAGCAGTGGGAATAAACGGGGGGCTACTGAAGCTTTCTTT.

The chain couples TRBV2 to TRBJ2-7, with D perhaps matching TRBD2 (5 bases). The CDR3 is 14 amino acids. CDR1 and CDR2 (germline): SNHLY, FYNNEI. The V and J ends lost 5 bases and 1 base respectively, with 12 bases between them. The CDR3 DNA is TGTGCCAGCAGTATACCGGGATTATCCTACGAGCAGTACTTC. It codes for CASSIPGLSYEQYF. Combining the CDR3 with reference TRBV2 and TRBJ2-7 gives the whole variable domain EPEVTQTPSHQVTQMGQEVILRCVPISNHLYFYWYRQILGQKVEFLVSFYNNEISEKSEIFDDQFSVERPDGSNFTLKIRSTKLEDSAMYFCASSIPGLSYEQYFGPGTRLTVT.

Only a few counts were recorded for this clone. The chain recombines TRBV19 with TRBJ1-2; D might be TRBD1 (6 bases). Trimming took off 3 bases at V and 4 bases at J, with 15 bases between the two ends. The length of the CDR3 is 15 residues. Germline CDR1 LNHDA, CDR2 SQIVND (reference sequence). The CDR3 spells CASSIPIGQSYGYTF. CDR3 in DNA: TGTGCCAGTAGTATCCCGATCGGACAGTCCTATGGCTACACCTTC.

The chain joins TRBV19 to TRBJ1-2; 9 bases fit TRBD1. The CDR3 spans 14 residues. V shed 3 bases, J shed 8 bases, and the junction held 7 bases outside the gene matches. Per the germline V gene, CDR1 is LNHDA and CDR2 is SQIVND (reference sequence). CDR3 DNA sequence: TGTGCCAGTAGTATCCCCGGGACAGGGTGGGGCTACACCTTC. It encodes CASSIPGTGWGYTF.

The genes are TRBV5-1 and TRBJ1-5; 8 nucleotides line up with TRBD1. Trimming removed 0 bases from V and 2 bases from J; junction bases left unmatched: 4. The germline CDR1 and CDR2 sequences are SGHRS and YFSETQ. The CDR3 loop spans 16 amino acids. CDR3 sequence (DNA): TGCGCCAGCAGCTTGGATGGACAGGGCGGCAATCAGCCCCAGCATTTT. It specifies CASSLDGQGGNQPQHF.

The chain employs TRBV10-3 and TRBJ1-3, with D possibly TRBD1 on 6 matching bases. The CDR3 has 13 amino acids. V was trimmed by 9 bases and J by 4 bases, leaving 13 bases between them. Germline V gene lookup returns CDR1 ENHRY and CDR2 SYGVKD. The CDR3 protein is CAMTGGAGNTIYF. The CDR3 nucleotides read TGTGCCATGACGGGGGGCGCGGGAAACACCATATATTTT.

This chain joins TRBV2 and TRBJ1-5, with D perhaps TRBD1 (6 bases). V dropped 1 base and J dropped 2 bases, with 12 bases sitting between them. Germline CDR1 and CDR2: SNHLY and FYNNEI. The CDR3 totals 16 residues. The CDR3 reads CASSEDQGGGNQPQHF. The DNA for the CDR3 is TGTGCCAGCAGTGAAGACCAAGGGGGGGGCAATCAGCCCCAGCATTTT.

The table lists this clone with a count of one. The chain couples TRBV3-1 (or the pseudogene TRBV3-2) to TRBJ1-4; D might be TRBD1 (6 bases). CDR3 length equals 14 residues. V lost 6 bases and J lost 7, with 15 bases in between. CDR1 LGHDT and CDR2 YNNKEL come from the germline V gene (reference sequence). CDR3 sequence: CASSSGDIIEKLFF. DNA for the CDR3: TGTGCCAGCAGTTCAGGGGATATTATTGAAAAACTGTTTTTT.

The V gene is TRBV19, the J gene TRBJ2-1; possible D gene TRBD2, 6 bases. The CDR3 loop spans 16 amino acids. The germline V and J ends were trimmed by 6 bases and 5 bases, with 20 bases remaining between them. Germline CDR1 is LNHDA and CDR2 is SQIVND (reference sequence). CDR3: CASSLRLDRHDNEQFF. CDR3 nucleotides: TGTGCCAGTAGCCTAAGACTAGATCGACACGACAATGAGCAGTTCTTC.

This rearrangement joins TRBV19 to TRBJ2-1, with 9 positions matching TRBD2. The trim removed 3 bases at V and 6 bases at J, leaving 12 bases unmatched. The CDR3 length is 17 residues. Germline assignment: CDR1 LNHDA and CDR2 SQIVND (reference sequence). CDR3 DNA sequence: TGTGCCAGTAGTATGTCGGCTAGCGGGGTGACGGGCAATGAGCAGTTCTTC. Protein product: CASSMSASGVTGNEQFF.